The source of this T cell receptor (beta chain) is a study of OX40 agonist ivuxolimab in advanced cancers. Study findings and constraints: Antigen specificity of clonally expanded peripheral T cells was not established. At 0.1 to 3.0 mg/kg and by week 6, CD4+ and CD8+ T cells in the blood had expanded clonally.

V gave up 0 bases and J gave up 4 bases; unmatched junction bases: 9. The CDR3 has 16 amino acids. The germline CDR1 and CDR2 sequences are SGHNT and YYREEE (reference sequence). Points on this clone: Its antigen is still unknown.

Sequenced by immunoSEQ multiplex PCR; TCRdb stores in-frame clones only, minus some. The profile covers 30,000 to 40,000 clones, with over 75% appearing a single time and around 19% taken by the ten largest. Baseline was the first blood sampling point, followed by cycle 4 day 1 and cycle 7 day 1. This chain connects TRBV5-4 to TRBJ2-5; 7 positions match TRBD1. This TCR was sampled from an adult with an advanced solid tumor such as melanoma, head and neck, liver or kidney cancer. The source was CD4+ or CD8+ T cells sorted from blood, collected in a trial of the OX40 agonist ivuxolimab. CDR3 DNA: TGTGCCAGCAGCTTGGAGGCAGGGGGTTTAAGAGAGACCCAGTACTTC. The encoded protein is CASSLEAGGLRETQYF.